The text below deals with one T cell receptor (beta chain). This clonotype was seen at least ten times. Its antigen remains unidentified. Base qualities are not at hand, and no much larger clone is one base apart. Moderately to severely active disease, a Clinical Activity Score of at least 3, a NOSPECS grade of at least 4, and a duration under 3 months were present in ophthalmopathy patients. The study excluded patients with uncontrolled infections, other autoimmune diseases, pregnancy or lactation. Diagnoses were established on the basis of clinical symptoms, serum thyroxine and TRAb, thyroid ultrasound, and orbital computed tomography. PBMCs were isolated from 7.5 to 10 ml of fresh peripheral blood by Ficoll-Paque density gradient centrifugation. Total RNA was extracted with Trizol reagent, and quality was checked on an Agilent 2100 Bioanalyzer. From its cysteine to its phenylalanine, the CDR3 spans 14 amino acids. Only the CDR3 portion is preserved as DNA: 42 bases, with reading frame beginning at the first base. A distance of 11 bases separates the germline ends of V and J, which lose 4 bases and 4 bases respectively. Reading the germline V gene (reference sequence) gives CDR1 LGHDT and CDR2 YNNKEL.

The record originates from a study of T cells in Graves' hyperthyroidism and ophthalmopathy (dated by TCRdb to about 2019). General notes on the study: Peripheral blood was sampled at the time of initial diagnosis, prior to any treatment. To identify TCR V-J signatures that set the groups apart, the researchers used a discovery cohort of about a hundred patients, made up of roughly 45 with Graves' ophthalmopathy and around 58 with stable Graves' hyperthyroidism. Whether ophthalmopathy could be predicted prospectively was tested in an independent validation cohort made up of roughly 19 hyperthyroidism patients plus 17 patients who later progressed to ophthalmopathy. The roughly 90 discovery patients were divided at random into training and test sets in a 7:3 ratio. Thyroid tissue and blood T-cell repertoires from several Graves' hyperthyroidism patients were also compared in the study. After sampling, hyperthyroidism patients received methimazole starting at 30 mg daily, and ophthalmopathy patients received high-dose intravenous methylprednisolone. The paper describes TCR Vbeta CDR3 sequencing of some 130 peripheral blood samples, made up of about 41 ophthalmopathy patients, 70 to 75 hyperthyroidism patients and approximately 17 progressor patients. What the authors observed across the whole study: No statistical method was used to set the sample size in advance, and investigators knew the group allocation. Most expanded thyroid clonotypes (frequency above 0.001) were also detected in blood, suggesting blood repertoires may reflect thyroid immune responses. In cross-validation, a model built on a 13 V-J signature told ophthalmopathy apart from stable hyperthyroidism with approximately 91% sensitivity and around 81% specificity, and in testing the same model reached 80%/75%. In validation, progression to ophthalmopathy was predicted by the model with 70% to 71% sensitivity and 72.22% specificity, a median of around 5.9 months before onset.

TCR beta CDR3 regions were amplified from RNA transcripts. For the first round of RT-PCR on the TCR CDR3, the HTBI primer set was used together with the Qiagen OneStep RT-PCR kit. Libraries were constructed in a second round of multiplex PCR, after which size selection and purification were carried out. The libraries were sequenced on an Illumina HiSeq2000 using paired-end 100 bp reads. The study's own analysis went as follows. SOAPnuke was used to process the raw data, with reads discarded if the reads contained adapters or uncalled bases, had a mean Phred below 15, or lacked an exact constant-primer or identifier match. COPE v1.2.5 was used to merge high-quality paired reads, and clonotypes were defined as unique nucleotide sequences. Clonotypes were aligned to IMGT TRBV, TRBD and TRBJ reference segments using MiTCR v1.1. Only V-J combinations with frequency above 0.0001, covering about 99% of repertoires, were analysed. A TCS score was defined as the ratio of F50 (clonal expansion) to E x V (chaos), with BLOSUM62-based TCRdist applied between CDR3 peptides within each V-J. Welch's t-statistics and random forest reduced fewer than 550 V-J features to 10 to 15, which were used in a naive Bayes classifier (R e1071). Using fastp trimming at Q25 and MiXCR clonotype assembly, TCRdb reanalyzed the public sequencing data and kept in-frame beta chains. All rows with the same CDR3 protein become a single entry with the most common DNA and genes. TCRdb, rather than the study authors, made the V and J calls. The sample includes over 250,000 distinct CDR3 sequences, with over 20% observed a single time. The leading ten clones occupy roughly 60% of the sample.

Sequencing input: blood. The TCR sequence derives from a young man with Graves' ophthalmopathy. The chain links TRBV3-1 with TRBJ2-1; no D gene call is confident. The sequenced DNA is TGTGCCAGCAGCCTGGAGACCCCTTACAATGAGCAGTTCTTC. It codes for CASSLETPYNEQFF.